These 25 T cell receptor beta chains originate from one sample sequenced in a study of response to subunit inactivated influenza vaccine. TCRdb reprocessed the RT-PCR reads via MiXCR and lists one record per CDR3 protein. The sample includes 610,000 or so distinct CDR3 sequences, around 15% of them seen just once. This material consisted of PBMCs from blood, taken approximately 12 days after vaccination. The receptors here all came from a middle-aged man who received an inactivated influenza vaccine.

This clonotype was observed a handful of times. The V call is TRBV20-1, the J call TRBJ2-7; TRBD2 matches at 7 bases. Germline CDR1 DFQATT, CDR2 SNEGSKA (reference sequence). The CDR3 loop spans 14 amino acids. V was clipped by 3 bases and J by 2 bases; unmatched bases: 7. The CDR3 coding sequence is TGCAGTGCTAGGCATCTTGGGGGGGCCTACGAGCAGTACTTC. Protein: CSARHLGGAYEQYF.

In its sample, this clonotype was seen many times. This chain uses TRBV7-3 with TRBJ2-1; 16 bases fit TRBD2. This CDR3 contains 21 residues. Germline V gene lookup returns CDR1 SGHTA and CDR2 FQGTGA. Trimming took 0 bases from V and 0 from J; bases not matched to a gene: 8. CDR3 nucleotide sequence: TGTGCCAGCAGCTTAACAGGGACTAGCGGGAGGGGTCTAGTCTCCTACAATGAGCAGTTCTTC. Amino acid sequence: CASSLTGTSGRGLVSYNEQFF.

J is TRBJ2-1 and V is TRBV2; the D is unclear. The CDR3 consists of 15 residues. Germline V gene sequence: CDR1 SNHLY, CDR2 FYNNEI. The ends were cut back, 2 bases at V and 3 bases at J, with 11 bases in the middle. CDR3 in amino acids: CASSELRVRYNEQFF. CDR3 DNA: TGTGCCAGCAGTGAACTTAGGGTGCGCTACAATGAGCAGTTCTTC.

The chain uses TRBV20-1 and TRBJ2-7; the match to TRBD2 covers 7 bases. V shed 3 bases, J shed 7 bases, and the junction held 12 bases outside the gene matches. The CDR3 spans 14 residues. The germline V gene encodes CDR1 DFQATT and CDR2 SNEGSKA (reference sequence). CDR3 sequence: CSARFGGRAGEQYF. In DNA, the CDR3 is TGCAGTGCTAGGTTTGGGGGGAGGGCTGGGGAGCAGTACTTC.

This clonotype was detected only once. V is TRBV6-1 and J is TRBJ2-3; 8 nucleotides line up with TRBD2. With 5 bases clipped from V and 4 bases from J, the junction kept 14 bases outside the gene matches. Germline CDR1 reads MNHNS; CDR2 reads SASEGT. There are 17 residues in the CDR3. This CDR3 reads CASSPWSRGGTADTQYF. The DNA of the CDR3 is TGTGCCAGCAGTCCCTGGTCACGGGGGGGGACCGCAGATACGCAGTATTTT.

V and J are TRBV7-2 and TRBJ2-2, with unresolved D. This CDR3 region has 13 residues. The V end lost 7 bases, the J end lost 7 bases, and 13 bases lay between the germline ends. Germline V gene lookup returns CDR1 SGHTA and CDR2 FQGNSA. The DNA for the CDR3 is TGTGCCAGCACCTCGACCTCGGGCGGGGAGCTGTTTTTT. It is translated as CASTSTSGGELFF.

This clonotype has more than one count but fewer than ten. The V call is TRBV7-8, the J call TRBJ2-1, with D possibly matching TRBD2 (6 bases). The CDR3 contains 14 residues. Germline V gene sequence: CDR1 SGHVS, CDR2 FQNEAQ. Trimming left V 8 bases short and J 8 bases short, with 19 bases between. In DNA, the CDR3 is TGTGCCAGCGGGTATAGCGGTACGGTCGATGAGCAGTTCTTC. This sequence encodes CASGYSGTVDEQFF. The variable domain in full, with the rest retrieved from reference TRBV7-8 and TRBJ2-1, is GAGVSQSPRYKVAKRGQDVALRCDPISGHVSLFWYQQALGQGPEFLTYFQNEAQLDKSGLPSDRFFAERPEGSVSTLKIQRTQQEDSAVYLCASGYSGTVDEQFFGPGTRLTVL.

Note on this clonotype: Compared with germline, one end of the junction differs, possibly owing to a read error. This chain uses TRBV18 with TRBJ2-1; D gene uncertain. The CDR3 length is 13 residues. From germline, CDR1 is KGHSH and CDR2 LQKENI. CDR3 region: CASSPPGVNGQFF. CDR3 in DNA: TGTGCCAGCTCACCACCGGGTGTCAATGGGCAGTTCTTC.

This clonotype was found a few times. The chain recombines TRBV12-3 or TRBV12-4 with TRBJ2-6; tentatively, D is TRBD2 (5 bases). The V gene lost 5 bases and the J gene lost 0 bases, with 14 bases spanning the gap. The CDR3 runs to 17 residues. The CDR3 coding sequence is TGTGCCAGCAGTCAAGCCGGACTGATCTCTGGGGCCAACGTCCTGACTTTC. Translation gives CASSQAGLISGANVLTF.

CDR3 protein: CSAREGWGSNQPQHF. For the CDR3, the DNA is TGCAGTGCTAGGGAGGGGTGGGGGAGCAATCAGCCCCAGCATTTT. The chain joins TRBV20-1 to TRBJ1-5; possible D gene TRBD1, 5 bases. Germline V gene lookup returns CDR1 DFQATT and CDR2 SNEGSKA (reference sequence). V was shortened by 3 bases and J by 1 base, with 13 bases between the two germline ends. CDR3 length: 15 residues.

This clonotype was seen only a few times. CDR3 in amino acids: CASSTPTPTDTQYF. The CDR3 region has the DNA TGTGCCAGCAGCACCCCAACGCCGACAGATACGCAGTATTTT. V usage is TRBV7-6 and J usage is TRBJ2-3; D uncertain. Trimming shortened V by 5 bases and J by 3 bases, and 12 bases separated the two germline ends. The CDR3 has 14 amino acids. Germline loops: CDR1 SGHVS, CDR2 FNYEAQ.

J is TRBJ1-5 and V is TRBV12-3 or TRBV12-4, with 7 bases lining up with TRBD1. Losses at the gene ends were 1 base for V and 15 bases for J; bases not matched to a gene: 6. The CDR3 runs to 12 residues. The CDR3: CASSLGDRRMHF. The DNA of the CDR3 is TGTGCCAGCAGTTTAGGGGACAGACGAATGCATTTT.

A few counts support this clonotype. Here the CDR3 reads CASSLVRTPTQYF. The CDR3 coding sequence is TGTGCCAGCAGCTTAGTCCGGACCCCCACGCAGTATTTT. The chain joins TRBV7-9 to TRBJ2-3, with D unclear. This CDR3 region has 13 residues. Trimming stripped 1 base from V and 9 bases from J, with 11 bases between. Germline V gene sequence: CDR1 SEHNR, CDR2 FQNEAQ (reference sequence).

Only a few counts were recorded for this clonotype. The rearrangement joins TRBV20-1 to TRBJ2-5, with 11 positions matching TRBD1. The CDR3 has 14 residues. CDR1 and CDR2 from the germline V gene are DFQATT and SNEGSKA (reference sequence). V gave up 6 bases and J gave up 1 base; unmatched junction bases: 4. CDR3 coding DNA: TGCAGTGCGGCGGGACAGGGGGTCCAAGAGACCCAGTACTTC. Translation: CSAAGQGVQETQYF.

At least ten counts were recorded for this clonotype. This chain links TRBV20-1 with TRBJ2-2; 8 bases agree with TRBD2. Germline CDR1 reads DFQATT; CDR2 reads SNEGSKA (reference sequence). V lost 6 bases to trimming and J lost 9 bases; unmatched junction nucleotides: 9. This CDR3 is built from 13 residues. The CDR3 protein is CSAAGTRTRELFF. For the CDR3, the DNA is TGCAGTGCCGCCGGGACTAGAACTCGGGAGCTGTTTTTT.

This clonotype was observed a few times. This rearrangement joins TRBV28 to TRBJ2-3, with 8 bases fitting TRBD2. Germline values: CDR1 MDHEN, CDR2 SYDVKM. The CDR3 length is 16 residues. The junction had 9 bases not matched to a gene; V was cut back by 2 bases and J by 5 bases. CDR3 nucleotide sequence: TGTGCCAGCAGTTTAGGGTCGGGGGGGGCTGGAGATACGCAGTATTTT. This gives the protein CASSLGSGGAGDTQYF.

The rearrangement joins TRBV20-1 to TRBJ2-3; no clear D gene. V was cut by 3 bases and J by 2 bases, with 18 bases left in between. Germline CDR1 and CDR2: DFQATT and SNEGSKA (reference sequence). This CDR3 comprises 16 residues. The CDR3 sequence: CSASVMGNSPTDTQYF. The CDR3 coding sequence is TGCAGTGCTAGTGTTATGGGGAATTCCCCCACAGATACGCAGTATTTT.

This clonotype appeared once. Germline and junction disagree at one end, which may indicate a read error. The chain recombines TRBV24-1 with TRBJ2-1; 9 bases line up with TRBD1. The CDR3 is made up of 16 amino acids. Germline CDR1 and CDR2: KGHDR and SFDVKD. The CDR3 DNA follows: TGTGCCACCAGTGAAATAACAGGGGGCTCCTACAATGAGCAGATCTTC. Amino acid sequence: CATSEITGGSYNEQIF.

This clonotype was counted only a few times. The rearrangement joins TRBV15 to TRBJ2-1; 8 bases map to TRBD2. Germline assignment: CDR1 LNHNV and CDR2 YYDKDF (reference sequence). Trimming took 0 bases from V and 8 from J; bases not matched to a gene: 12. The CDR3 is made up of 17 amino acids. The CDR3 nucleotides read TGTGCCACCAGCAGAGATCTCTTTCCAAGCGGGAGCTATGAGCAGTTCTTC. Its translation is CATSRDLFPSGSYEQFF. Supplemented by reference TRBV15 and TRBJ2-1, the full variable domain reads DAMVIQNPRYQVTQFGKPVTLSCSQTLNHNVMYWYQQKSSQAPKLLFHYYDKDFNNEADTPDNFQSRRPNTSFCFLDIRSPGLGDTAMYLCATSRDLFPSGSYEQFFGPGTRLTVL.

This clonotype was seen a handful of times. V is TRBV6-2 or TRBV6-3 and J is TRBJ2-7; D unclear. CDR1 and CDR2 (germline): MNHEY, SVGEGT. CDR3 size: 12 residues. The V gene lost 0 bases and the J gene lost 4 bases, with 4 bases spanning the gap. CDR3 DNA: TGTGCCAGCAGTTACTCCATGTACGAGCAGTACTTC. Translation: CASSYSMYEQYF.

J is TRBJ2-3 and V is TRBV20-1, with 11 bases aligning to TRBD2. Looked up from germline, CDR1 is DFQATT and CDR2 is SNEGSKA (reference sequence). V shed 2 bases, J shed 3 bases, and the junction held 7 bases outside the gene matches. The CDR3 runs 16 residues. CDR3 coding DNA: TGCAGTGCTAGAAGTCCCGCTAGCGGGGGGACAGATACGCAGTATTTT. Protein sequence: CSARSPASGGTDTQYF.

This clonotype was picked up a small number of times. DNA of the CDR3: TGTGCCAGCAGTTACGGGACTAGCTCCTACAATGAGCAGTTCTTC. Its translation is CASSYGTSSYNEQFF. The V and J genes are TRBV6-2 or TRBV6-3 and TRBJ2-1, with 8 nucleotides matching TRBD2. Unmatched junction bases numbered 0, after V lost 2 bases and J lost 0 bases. Germline V gives CDR1 MNHEY, CDR2 SVGEGT. CDR3 length equals 15 residues.

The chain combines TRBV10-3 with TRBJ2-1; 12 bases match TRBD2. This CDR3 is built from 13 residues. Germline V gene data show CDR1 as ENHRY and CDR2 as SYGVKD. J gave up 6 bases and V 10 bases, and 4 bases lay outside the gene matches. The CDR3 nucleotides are TGTGCCACCCTAGCGGGGGGGGGCAATGAGCAGTTCTTC. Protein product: CATLAGGGNEQFF.

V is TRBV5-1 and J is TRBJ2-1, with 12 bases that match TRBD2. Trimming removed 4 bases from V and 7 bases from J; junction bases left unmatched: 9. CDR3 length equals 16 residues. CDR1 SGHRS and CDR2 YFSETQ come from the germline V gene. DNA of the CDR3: TGCGCCAGCAGCCGAGGGACTAGCGGGCGTCAGAATGAGCAGTTCTTC. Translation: CASSRGTSGRQNEQFF.

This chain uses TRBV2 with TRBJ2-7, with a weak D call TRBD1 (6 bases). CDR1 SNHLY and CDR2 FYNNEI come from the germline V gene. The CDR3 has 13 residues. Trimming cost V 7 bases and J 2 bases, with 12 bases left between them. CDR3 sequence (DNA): TGTGCCAGCAAGGGGGACGGTCCCTACGAGCAGTACTTC. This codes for CASKGDGPYEQYF.